This passage covers 10 T cell receptor beta chains from one sample sequenced in a study of blood T cells in healthy people across ages. Using a J-beta primer mix together with a sample-barcoded 5' primer, a second PCR was run for about 6 to 11 cycles. Each CDR3 protein gets one entry after TCRdb re-called the 5' RACE reads with MiXCR. Here the sample spans around 1,700,000 distinct CDR3 sequences, under 30% being singletons. Sequencing used blood. These receptors were obtained from a woman aged 25 to 39 in good health.

The J gene is TRBJ2-1, the V gene TRBV7-9; 10 nucleotides agree with TRBD2. V gave up 8 bases and J gave up 6 bases; unmatched junction bases: 10. The length of the CDR3 is 15 residues. CDR1 SEHNR and CDR2 FQNEAQ come from the germline V gene (reference sequence). Written as DNA, the CDR3 is TGTGCCAGCCAGGAGCGGGGGGGGCCTGGCAATGAGCAGTTCTTC. Protein sequence: CASQERGGPGNEQFF.

About this clonotype itself: A read error may produce the germline difference seen at one junction end. V usage is TRBV12-3 or TRBV12-4 and J usage is TRBJ1-2; no clear D gene. The CDR3 is 11 amino acids. The CDR3 DNA follows: TGTCCCAGCAGTTTGTTTGGCGGCTACACCTTC. This sequence encodes CPSSLFGGYTF.

V and J are TRBV6-1 and TRBJ1-1; D gene ambiguous. The CDR3 spans 12 residues. The V gene lost 7 bases and the J gene lost 1 base, with 7 bases spanning the gap. The germline V gene encodes CDR1 MNHNS and CDR2 SASEGT. The CDR3 loop reads CASIPRNTEAFF. As DNA, the CDR3 is TGTGCCAGCATCCCACGGAACACTGAAGCTTTCTTT.

This chain links TRBV10-3 with TRBJ2-6, with D unresolved. Germline loops: CDR1 ENHRY, CDR2 SYGVKD. This CDR3 region has 14 residues. Trimming cost V 4 bases and J 2 bases, with 6 bases left between them. This CDR3 is CAISGSPGANVLTF. CDR3 sequence (DNA): TGTGCCATCAGTGGGAGCCCTGGGGCCAACGTCCTGACTTTC.

This clonotype was counted at least ten times. The CDR3: CASSPSGGAGDEQYF. The CDR3 DNA reads as TGTGCCAGCAGCCCTAGCGGGGGGGCTGGCGACGAGCAGTACTTC. The V call is TRBV7-3, the J call TRBJ2-7; 12 nucleotides line up with TRBD2. The CDR3 extends over 15 amino acids. The J segment lost 5 bases and the V segment lost 5 bases, leaving 7 bases of the junction unmatched. Germline V gene sequence: CDR1 SGHTA, CDR2 FQGTGA.

The J gene is TRBJ2-7, the V gene TRBV20-1; TRBD1 matches at 7 bases. Germline assignment: CDR1 DFQATT and CDR2 SNEGSKA (reference sequence). This CDR3 is 13 amino acids long. Germline trimming cut 8 bases from V and 3 bases from J; bases unmatched to any gene: 10. CDR3 sequence: CSIPGTVLYEQYF. DNA for the CDR3: TGCAGTATACCCGGGACAGTGCTCTACGAGCAGTACTTC.

This chain joins TRBV5-1 and TRBJ2-7; 12 bases match TRBD2. J was trimmed by 3 bases and V by 4 bases; bases with no gene match: 5. This CDR3 spans 15 amino acids. Germline V gene lookup returns CDR1 SGHRS and CDR2 YFSETQ. CDR3 residues: CASSHGLAGRYEQYF. Here the CDR3 DNA reads TGCGCCAGCAGCCACGGACTAGCGGGGCGCTACGAGCAGTACTTC.

There are a few counts of this clonotype. The chain uses TRBV7-3 and TRBJ2-1, with 7 nucleotides matching TRBD1. The V gene end was trimmed by 8 bases and the J gene end by 4 bases; junction bases not matched to a gene: 8. The CDR3 has 14 residues. Germline V gene sequence: CDR1 SGHTA, CDR2 FQGTGA. The CDR3 loop is CASALGTAYNEQFF. For the CDR3, the DNA is TGTGCCAGCGCACTCGGGACAGCGTACAATGAGCAGTTCTTC.

This clonotype was found a few times. The chain carries TRBV12-3 or TRBV12-4 and TRBJ2-1, with 7 bases identical to TRBD1. The CDR3 spans 15 residues. The junction had 9 bases not matched to a gene; V was cut back by 5 bases and J by 5 bases. The CDR3, as DNA: TGTGCCAGCAGTGAGCGAGGGACAGCAGACAATGAGCAGTTCTTC. This codes for CASSERGTADNEQFF.

Only a few counts were recorded for this clonotype. This rearrangement joins TRBV10-3 to TRBJ2-1; 10 bases are shared with TRBD2. This CDR3 is built from 17 residues. Germline V lookup: CDR1 ENHRY, CDR2 SYGVKD. Trimming took 10 bases from V and 0 from J; bases not matched to a gene: 12. The CDR3 DNA sequence: TGTGCCACGGAACAACAAGCGGGAGGGAGCTCCTACAATGAGCAGTTCTTC. Amino acids: CATEQQAGGSSYNEQFF.